A selection of T cell receptor beta chains follows, all from one sample in a study of siplizumab effects on memory and regulatory T cells. The method was immunoSEQ multiplex PCR; TCRdb's version includes in-frame clones alone and lacks a portion of them. The sample records nearly 85,000 clones, over 90% being singletons. Sequencing was carried out using CD8+ T cells sorted from blood. These receptors all come from a human donor in good health. CDR3s include the opening cysteine and the closing phenylalanine or tryptophan.

v_gene: TRBV10-3
j_gene: TRBJ1-4
CDR3aa: CAISPGGVGEKLFF

v_gene: TRBV10-3
j_gene: TRBJ2-7
CDR3aa: CAISESRTGYSYEQYF

v_gene: TRBV2
j_gene: TRBJ2-1
CDR3aa: CASSEKMGNEQFF

v_gene: TRBV19
j_gene: TRBJ2-7
CDR3aa: CASSPGLEQYF

v_gene: TRBV28
j_gene: TRBJ2-2
CDR3aa: CASSFRGLTTGELFF

v_gene: TRBV18
j_gene: TRBJ1-5
CDR3aa: CASSRTGGLNQPQHF

v_gene: TRBV6-5
j_gene: TRBJ1-5
CDR3aa: CASSYSGVRQPQHF

v_gene: TRBV11-2
j_gene: TRBJ1-2
CDR3aa: CASSFPEDRVDYGYTF

v_gene: TRBV5-1
j_gene: TRBJ2-5
CDR3aa: CASSLGWGAQETQYF

v_gene: TRBV7-8
j_gene: TRBJ2-1
CDR3aa: CASSLVMPGGEQFF

v_gene: TRBV7-8
j_gene: TRBJ2-3
CDR3aa: CASSLANERGPLTDTQYF

v_gene: TRBV7-9
j_gene: TRBJ1-2
CDR3aa: CASSFTSGARGGYTF

v_gene: TRBV9
j_gene: TRBJ2-3
CDR3aa: CASSVRFGTSGPASTDTQYF